This TCR beta chain was sequenced in a study of post-analysis software for immune sequencing data. About the study: The disease courses spanned relapsing-remitting, secondary progressive and progressive-relapsing forms of multiple sclerosis.

Researchers reported that TCR beta cDNA libraries carried unique molecular identifiers. T cells numbering 1 to 10 million yielded cDNA molecules that totaled roughly 500,000. TCRdb re-called the PCR reads with MiXCR, one entry per CDR3 protein. The sample has roughly 800,000 distinct CDR3 sequences, about 45% seen once. Notes on this clonotype: The antigen is undetermined.

Study-level points and caveats: Samples sharing a preparation batch grouped tightly together when assessed by F measure. Controls showed significantly higher normalized Chao1 diversity than did multiple sclerosis patients.

The clonotype was recovered from a girl between 10 and 17 years old with multiple sclerosis. The sequenced sample consisted of blood.

The CDR3 is CSAPRVGPQETQYF. CDR3 nucleotides: TGCAGCGCCCCTAGAGTGGGACCCCAAGAGACCCAGTACTTC. J is TRBJ2-5 and V is TRBV20-1; D tentatively fits TRBD1 or TRBD2 (5 bases each). This CDR3 is built from 14 residues. Germline-derived CDR1 and CDR2 are DFQATT and SNEGSKA (reference sequence).